These T cell receptor beta chains were read from a single sample in a study of CD8 T cells in Susac syndrome. TCRdb used MiXCR to reprocess the immunoSEQ multiplex PCR reads, holding one entry per CDR3 protein. The sample contains 90,000 to 150,000 distinct CDR3 sequences, around 94% of which appear only once. Specimen: CD4+ T cells from PBMCs. These receptors originate from a human donor in good health. CDR3s include the opening cysteine and the closing phenylalanine or tryptophan. The order of the fields is clone size, V gene, J gene, D gene, CDR3 protein, CDR3 DNA. A D gene is named only where the DNA matches it firmly. A clone size is listed for some rows: how often the clone was seen (once, few, many), or a class if it is expanded.

clone_size: -
v_call: TRBV15
j_call: TRBJ2-7
d_call: -
cdr3_aa: CATSRDRTEPAGQYF
cdr3_nt: TGTGCCACCAGCAGAGATAGGACGGAGCCGGCGGGGCAGTACTTC

clone_size: -
v_call: TRBV27
j_call: TRBJ2-7
d_call: -
cdr3_aa: CASSLGPAYEQYF
cdr3_nt: TGTGCCAGCAGTTTAGGACCGGCCTACGAGCAGTACTTC

clone_size: -
v_call: TRBV7-9
j_call: TRBJ2-7
d_call: TRBD2
cdr3_aa: CASSLPGEGVPYEQYF
cdr3_nt: TGTGCCAGCAGCTTACCCGGGGAGGGTGTCCCCTACGAGCAGTACTTC

clone_size: -
v_call: TRBV19
j_call: TRBJ2-1
d_call: -
cdr3_aa: CASSMFELYNEQFF
cdr3_nt: TGTGCCAGTAGTATGTTTGAACTATACAATGAGCAGTTCTTC

clone_size: -
v_call: TRBV27
j_call: TRBJ2-7
d_call: TRBD1
cdr3_aa: CASHPGQGVSYEQYF
cdr3_nt: TGTGCCAGCCATCCCGGACAGGGGGTCTCCTACGAGCAGTACTTC

clone_size: -
v_call: TRBV5-6
j_call: TRBJ2-1
d_call: TRBD1
cdr3_aa: CASSPRWTGTYDEQFF
cdr3_nt: TGTGCCAGCAGTCCCCGATGGACAGGGACTTACGATGAGCAGTTCTTC

clone_size: -
v_call: TRBV7-9
j_call: TRBJ2-2
d_call: -
cdr3_aa: CASSLVSGANTGELFF
cdr3_nt: TGTGCCAGCAGCTTAGTTTCAGGGGCGAACACCGGGGAGCTGTTTTTT

clone_size: -
v_call: TRBV5-1
j_call: TRBJ2-1
d_call: TRBD2
cdr3_aa: CASSLVRASGDSYNEQFF
cdr3_nt: TGCGCCAGCAGCTTGGTTCGGGCTAGCGGAGACTCCTACAATGAGCAGTTCTTC

clone_size: -
v_call: TRBV4-2
j_call: TRBJ2-7
d_call: TRBD2
cdr3_aa: CASSQAGGSYEQYF
cdr3_nt: TGTGCCAGCAGCCAAGCGGGAGGCTCCTACGAGCAGTACTTC

clone_size: -
v_call: TRBV18
j_call: TRBJ1-1
d_call: -
cdr3_aa: CASSPPGMNTEAFF
cdr3_nt: TGTGCCAGCTCACCACCCGGCATGAACACTGAAGCTTTCTTT

clone_size: -
v_call: TRBV29-1
j_call: TRBJ1-1
d_call: -
cdr3_aa: CSAGLGGTEAFF
cdr3_nt: TGCAGCGCTGGGCTGGGAGGGACTGAAGCTTTCTTT

clone_size: -
v_call: TRBV19
j_call: TRBJ2-1
d_call: -
cdr3_aa: CASSIDIAGNSYNEQFF
cdr3_nt: TGTGCCAGTAGTATAGATATCGCCGGGAACTCCTACAATGAGCAGTTCTTC

clone_size: -
v_call: TRBV5-1
j_call: TRBJ2-6
d_call: -
cdr3_aa: CASSILGAAGANVLTF
cdr3_nt: TGCGCCAGCAGCATCCTAGGGGCGGCCGGGGCCAACGTCCTGACTTTC

clone_size: -
v_call: TRBV4-1
j_call: TRBJ2-3
d_call: -
cdr3_aa: CASSQDRSTDTQYF
cdr3_nt: TGCGCCAGCAGCCAAGACCGTAGCACAGATACGCAGTATTTT

clone_size: -
v_call: TRBV15
j_call: TRBJ2-4
d_call: TRBD2
cdr3_aa: CATSQAGEAKNIQYF
cdr3_nt: TGTGCCACCAGCCAGGCGGGGGAGGCCAAAAACATTCAGTACTTC

clone_size: -
v_call: TRBV20-1
j_call: TRBJ2-3
d_call: TRBD2
cdr3_aa: CSARGLAGPTDTQYF
cdr3_nt: TGCAGTGCTAGGGGACTAGCGGGGCCCACAGATACGCAGTATTTT

clone_size: -
v_call: TRBV29-1
j_call: TRBJ1-1
d_call: TRBD1
cdr3_aa: CSGGTGMNTEAFF
cdr3_nt: TGCAGCGGGGGGACAGGGATGAACACTGAAGCTTTCTTT

clone_size: once
v_call: TRBV7-8
j_call: TRBJ1-1
d_call: -
cdr3_aa: CASSLKQGRTEAFF
cdr3_nt: TGTGCCAGCAGCTTAAAACAGGGACGGACTGAAGCTTTCTTT

clone_size: -
v_call: TRBV2
j_call: TRBJ1-2
d_call: TRBD1
cdr3_aa: CASSERGQGAVYGYTF
cdr3_nt: TGTGCCAGCAGTGAACGAGGACAGGGGGCGGTCTATGGCTACACCTTC

clone_size: -
v_call: TRBV10-3
j_call: TRBJ1-3
d_call: TRBD1
cdr3_aa: CAISNRDSVSGNTIYF
cdr3_nt: TGTGCCATCAGTAACCGGGACAGTGTCTCTGGAAACACCATATATTTT

clone_size: -
v_call: TRBV6-6
j_call: TRBJ2-4
d_call: TRBD2
cdr3_aa: CASSHSGSITKNIQYF
cdr3_nt: TGTGCCAGCAGCCATAGCGGGAGTATAACCAAAAACATTCAGTACTTC

clone_size: few
v_call: TRBV3-1
j_call: TRBJ2-1
d_call: TRBD2
cdr3_aa: CASSQGLAGVGEQFF
cdr3_nt: TGTGCCAGCAGCCAGGGACTAGCGGGAGTTGGTGAGCAGTTCTTC

clone_size: -
v_call: TRBV25-1
j_call: TRBJ1-1
d_call: -
cdr3_aa: CASSDPSNTEAFF
cdr3_nt: TGTGCCAGCAGTGATCCCTCGAACACTGAAGCTTTCTTT

clone_size: -
v_call: TRBV19
j_call: TRBJ1-2
d_call: -
cdr3_aa: CASSYWQDHGYTF
cdr3_nt: TGTGCCAGTAGTTATTGGCAGGATCATGGCTACACCTTC

clone_size: -
v_call: TRBV7-3
j_call: TRBJ2-7
d_call: -
cdr3_aa: CASSPPYEQYF
cdr3_nt: TGTGCCAGCAGCCCCCCCTACGAGCAGTACTTC

clone_size: -
v_call: TRBV30
j_call: TRBJ2-1
d_call: -
cdr3_aa: CAWSVLLNEQFF
cdr3_nt: TGTGCCTGGAGTGTACTCCTGAATGAGCAGTTCTTC

clone_size: -
v_call: TRBV5-6
j_call: TRBJ2-3
d_call: -
cdr3_aa: CASSPGVGPVRTDTQYF
cdr3_nt: TGTGCCAGCAGCCCCGGGGTGGGTCCAGTCCGCACAGATACGCAGTATTTT

clone_size: -
v_call: TRBV18
j_call: TRBJ1-5
d_call: -
cdr3_aa: CASSPGSSDQPQHF
cdr3_nt: TGTGCCAGCTCCCCTGGTTCTTCCGATCAGCCCCAGCATTTT

clone_size: -
v_call: TRBV5-4
j_call: TRBJ2-5
d_call: TRBD2
cdr3_aa: CASTRGGQETQYF
cdr3_nt: TGTGCCAGCACCCGGGGGGGCCAAGAGACCCAGTACTTC

clone_size: -
v_call: TRBV15
j_call: TRBJ2-7
d_call: -
cdr3_aa: CATSRDLQRQYF
cdr3_nt: TGTGCCACCAGCAGAGATCTCCAGCGGCAGTACTTC

clone_size: once
v_call: TRBV7-2
j_call: TRBJ2-3
d_call: TRBD2
cdr3_aa: CASSFLLAGPASTDTQYF
cdr3_nt: TGTGCCAGCAGCTTTTTACTAGCGGGGCCCGCTAGCACAGATACGCAGTATTTT

clone_size: -
v_call: TRBV6-1
j_call: TRBJ2-6
d_call: TRBD1
cdr3_aa: CASSDRAGANVLTF
cdr3_nt: TGTGCCAGCTCGGACAGGGCTGGGGCCAACGTCCTGACTTTC

clone_size: -
v_call: TRBV4-3
j_call: TRBJ2-5
d_call: TRBD1
cdr3_aa: CASSQWDREQETQYF
cdr3_nt: TGCGCCAGCAGCCAGTGGGACAGGGAGCAAGAGACCCAGTACTTC

clone_size: -
v_call: TRBV13
j_call: TRBJ2-3
d_call: TRBD2
cdr3_aa: CASSLVGRDSGSPDTQYF
cdr3_nt: TGTGCCAGCAGCTTAGTGGGTCGTGATAGCGGGAGCCCCGATACGCAGTATTTT

clone_size: -
v_call: TRBV7-2
j_call: TRBJ2-3
d_call: -
cdr3_aa: CASALTPDTQYF
cdr3_nt: TGTGCCAGCGCCTTGACCCCAGATACGCAGTATTTT

clone_size: -
v_call: TRBV7-2
j_call: TRBJ2-5
d_call: -
cdr3_aa: CASSLLSRTTQYF
cdr3_nt: TGTGCCAGCAGCTTATTGTCACGGACGACCCAGTACTTC

clone_size: -
v_call: TRBV6-6
j_call: TRBJ2-7
d_call: -
cdr3_aa: CASSERRDYEQYF
cdr3_nt: TGTGCCAGCAGCGAGCGGAGGGACTACGAGCAGTACTTC

clone_size: once
v_call: TRBV20-1
j_call: TRBJ2-3
d_call: -
cdr3_aa: CSEAGITDTQYF
cdr3_nt: TGCAGTGAAGCAGGGATCACAGATACGCAGTATTTT

clone_size: -
v_call: TRBV12-3/TRBV12-4
j_call: TRBJ1-2
d_call: TRBD1
cdr3_aa: CASSLLGQGYGYTF
cdr3_nt: TGTGCCAGCAGTTTATTGGGACAGGGCTATGGCTACACCTTC

clone_size: -
v_call: TRBV6-5
j_call: TRBJ1-5
d_call: -
cdr3_aa: CASSYSKEQPQHF
cdr3_nt: TGTGCCAGCAGTTACTCGAAGGAACAGCCCCAGCATTTT

clone_size: -
v_call: TRBV3-1
j_call: TRBJ1-4
d_call: -
cdr3_aa: CASSQDWANEKLFF
cdr3_nt: TGTGCCAGCAGCCAAGATTGGGCTAATGAAAAACTGTTTTTT

clone_size: -
v_call: TRBV29-1
j_call: TRBJ2-3
d_call: TRBD2
cdr3_aa: CSVELPPREREPRTQYF
cdr3_nt: TGCAGCGTTGAACTACCTCCTAGGGAGCGGGAACCGCGTACGCAGTATTTT

clone_size: -
v_call: TRBV5-6
j_call: TRBJ1-4
d_call: -
cdr3_aa: CASSLLVTDEKLFF
cdr3_nt: TGTGCCAGCAGCTTGTTGGTTACCGATGAAAAACTGTTTTTT

clone_size: -
v_call: TRBV9
j_call: TRBJ2-3
d_call: -
cdr3_aa: CASSVRSGTDTQYF
cdr3_nt: TGTGCCAGCAGCGTCAGGAGCGGCACAGATACGCAGTATTTT

clone_size: -
v_call: TRBV3-1
j_call: TRBJ2-1
d_call: TRBD2
cdr3_aa: CASSQELAGNNEQFF
cdr3_nt: TGTGCCAGCAGCCAAGAACTAGCGGGTAACAATGAGCAGTTCTTC

clone_size: -
v_call: TRBV7-9
j_call: TRBJ2-7
d_call: -
cdr3_aa: CASSFKSGGVGEQYF
cdr3_nt: TGTGCCAGCAGCTTCAAGTCCGGCGGGGTGGGCGAGCAGTACTTC

clone_size: -
v_call: TRBV12-3/TRBV12-4
j_call: TRBJ2-1
d_call: -
cdr3_aa: CASSLNRGGGDEQFF
cdr3_nt: TGTGCCAGCAGCCTAAACCGAGGGGGAGGCGATGAGCAGTTCTTC

clone_size: -
v_call: TRBV5-4
j_call: TRBJ2-2
d_call: -
cdr3_aa: CASSLARVDTGELFF
cdr3_nt: TGTGCCAGCAGCTTGGCGAGGGTCGACACCGGGGAGCTGTTTTTT

clone_size: -
v_call: TRBV7-3
j_call: TRBJ2-7
d_call: -
cdr3_aa: CASSLTQGGEQYF
cdr3_nt: TGTGCCAGCAGCTTAACACAGGGAGGCGAGCAGTACTTC

clone_size: few
v_call: TRBV11-2
j_call: TRBJ2-7
d_call: TRBD1
cdr3_aa: CASSSTGADEQYF
cdr3_nt: TGTGCCAGCAGCTCGACAGGGGCCGACGAGCAGTACTTC

clone_size: -
v_call: TRBV28
j_call: TRBJ1-1
d_call: -
cdr3_aa: CASSLTGEAFF
cdr3_nt: TGTGCCAGCAGTTTGACCGGTGAAGCTTTCTTT

clone_size: -
v_call: TRBV13
j_call: TRBJ2-1
d_call: TRBD1
cdr3_aa: CASSPRTGGGITREQFF
cdr3_nt: TGTGCCAGCAGCCCTAGGACAGGAGGTGGCATTACGCGTGAGCAGTTCTTC

clone_size: -
v_call: TRBV3-1
j_call: TRBJ2-1
d_call: TRBD2
cdr3_aa: CASSHGLAGADEQFF
cdr3_nt: TGTGCCAGCAGCCACGGACTAGCGGGAGCCGATGAGCAGTTCTTC

clone_size: -
v_call: TRBV12-3/TRBV12-4
j_call: TRBJ1-5
d_call: -
cdr3_aa: CASSFSGARSNQPQHF
cdr3_nt: TGTGCCAGCAGTTTCTCGGGCGCTAGGAGCAATCAGCCCCAGCATTTT

clone_size: -
v_call: TRBV5-1
j_call: TRBJ2-4
d_call: -
cdr3_aa: CASSAEPSGFLAKNIQYF
cdr3_nt: TGCGCCAGCAGCGCAGAACCTTCAGGGTTCTTGGCCAAAAACATTCAGTACTTC